Presented here are 16 T cell receptor beta chains from one specimen sequenced in a study of T cell clonality in common variable immunodeficiency. General observations from the study: In common variable immunodeficiency, TCR beta chains reportedly carried fewer deletions and N-nucleotide insertions.

The repertoire was sequenced with immunoSEQ multiplex PCR; TCRdb's copy has only in-frame clones and lacks some. Reported are some 25,000 clones, none seen only once; the ten largest carry approximately 4%. Their antigens remain unidentified. Sequencing was carried out using peripheral blood mononuclear cells. The receptors shown here come from a human donor with common variable immunodeficiency.

In its sample, this clone was seen a few times. Read data end 3 residues before the CDR3 end; the end is taken from the germline J gene. The gene calls are TRBV18 and TRBJ2-2; D gene uncertain. This CDR3 contains 14 residues. CDR1 is KGHSH, CDR2 LQKENI, per germline. V was shortened by 5 bases and J by 0 bases, with 7 bases between the two germline ends. The DNA read from the CDR3 is TGTGCCAGCTCAGCCCGCGCGAACACCGGGGAG. Amino acids: CASSARANTGE. The complete CDR3 reads CASSARANTGELFF.

This clone was detected a few times. Sequencing ends 3 residues short of the CDR3 end; the germline J gene provides the rest. This chain connects TRBV6-1 to TRBJ2-5; TRBD1 aligns across 8 bases. The germline V gene encodes CDR1 MNHNS and CDR2 SASEGT. This CDR3 is 15 amino acids long. J gave up 2 bases and V 4 bases, and 6 bases lay outside the gene matches. The CDR3 reads CASSGYRQGQETQYF. The DNA read from the CDR3 is TGTGCCAGCAGTGGTTATAGACAGGGGCAAGAGACC.

A remark on this clone: The read halts 3 residues ahead of the CDR3 end, with the missing end drawn from the germline J gene. The chain carries TRBV7-2 and TRBJ2-3; D might be TRBD1 (6 bases). V was shortened by 0 bases and J by 7 bases, with 11 bases between the two germline ends. This CDR3 is 14 amino acids long. Germline lookup yields CDR1 SGHTA and CDR2 FQGNSA. The DNA read from the CDR3 is TGTGCCAGCAGCTTAGCACCGGGACAAAATACG. Protein product: CASSLAPGQNT. The whole CDR3 sequence reads CASSLAPGQNTQYF. The full variable domain, its missing parts supplied by reference TRBV7-2 and TRBJ2-3, is GAGVSQSPSNKVTEKGKDVELRCDPISGHTALYWYRQSLGQGLEFLIYFQGNSAPDKSGLPSDRFSAERTGGSVSTLTIQRTQQEDSAVYLCASSLAPGQNTQYFGPGTRLTVL.

This CDR3 is CAWSEPGRGWALFF. CDR3 DNA (partial): TGTGCCTGGAGTGAGCCAGGCAGGGGGTGGGCA. The chain has TRBV30 and TRBJ1-4; TRBD1 aligns across 7 bases. The CDR3 end lies 3 residues beyond the end of the read and is filled in from the germline J gene. Germline V gene sequence: CDR1 GTSNPN, CDR2 SVGIG (reference sequence). CDR3 length: 14 residues.

Remarks on this clone: The CDR3 extends 3 residues past the end of the read, so its final part is completed from the germline J gene. The V and J genes are TRBV5-1 and TRBJ2-5; D possibly uses TRBD1 or TRBD2 (5 bases each). Trimming left V 4 bases short and J 2 bases short, with 12 bases between. Germline CDR1 reads SGHRS; CDR2 reads YFSETQ. The CDR3 is 14 amino acids. The CDR3 bases that were read are TGCGCCAGCAGCCCGAGAGGGGCGCAAGAGACC. This encodes CASSPRGAQET. The whole CDR3 region reads CASSPRGAQETQYF.

The CDR3 loop reads CASSLEVLPNSPLHF. The sequenced part of the CDR3 DNA is TGTGCCAGCAGCTTAGAGGTCCTACCTAATTCACCC. This chain joins TRBV11-2 and TRBJ1-6; D ambiguous. Read coverage stops 3 residues before the CDR3 terminus; the germline J gene supplies the remainder. Germline V lookup: CDR1 SGHAT, CDR2 FQNNGV. The CDR3 runs to 15 residues. Trimming took off 0 bases at V and 6 bases at J, with 9 bases between the two ends.

This clone was detected many times. From the germline J gene comes the end of the CDR3, since the read stops 3 residues before it. This rearrangement joins TRBV19 to TRBJ2-2; tentatively, D is TRBD2 (5 bases). The CDR3 is made up of 16 amino acids. V was pared by 3 bases and J by 4 bases, with 15 bases between. Germline V gene lookup returns CDR1 LNHDA and CDR2 SQIVND (reference sequence). The DNA read from the CDR3 is TGTGCCAGTAGTATTGGTCTCCCGGGGTCCACCGGGGAG. Translation: CASSIGLPGSTGE. The whole CDR3 protein is CASSIGLPGSTGELFF.

This clone was observed a handful of times. The read halts 3 residues ahead of the CDR3 end, with the missing end drawn from the germline J gene. The V and J genes are TRBV7-2 and TRBJ2-4; 7 nucleotides align to TRBD1. This CDR3 spans 12 amino acids. CDR1 SGHTA and CDR2 FQGNSA come from the germline V gene. Losses at the gene ends were 4 bases for V and 8 bases for J; bases not matched to a gene: 2. The CDR3 region is CASSYDRDIQYF. CDR3 DNA (partial): TGTGCCAGCAGCTATGACAGGGACATT.

A few counts support this clone. Relative to the germline gene, one junction end is altered; a read error may explain this. The CDR3 end falls 3 residues outside the read, so it is completed with the germline J gene. The rearrangement uses TRBV2 and TRBJ2-3; 10 bases are a match to TRBD2. Germline V gives CDR1 SNHLY, CDR2 FYNNEI. The CDR3 length is 15 residues. CDR3 sequence: CASSKAGGKADTQYF. CDR3 DNA (partial): TGTGCCAGCAGTAAAGCGGGGGGGAAGGCAGATACG.

This clone was detected only a few times. Coverage ceases 3 residues before the CDR3 finishes, and the germline J gene fills in the end. The chain is built from TRBV5-1 and TRBJ1-2; TRBD1 is a possible D gene (5 bases). Trimming left V 0 bases short and J 4 bases short, with 7 bases between. CDR3 length: 13 residues. CDR1 is SGHRS, CDR2 YFSETQ, per germline. This chain's CDR3 is CASSLAGGYGYTF. CDR3 DNA, as far as it was read: TGCGCCAGCAGCTTGGCCGGGGGCTATGGC. Together with reference TRBV5-1 and TRBJ1-2, the CDR3 gives the full variable domain: KAGVTQTPRYLIKTRGQQVTLSCSPISGHRSVSWYQQTPGQGLQFLFEYFSETQRNKGNFPGRFSGRQFSNSRSEMNVSTLELGDSALYLCASSLAGGYGYTFGSGTRLTVV.

This clone has a handful of counts. The read ends 3 residues before the CDR3 terminus; that terminus is restored from the germline J gene. The gene calls are TRBV7-2 and TRBJ1-1; a possible D gene is TRBD1 (6 bases). V gave up 5 bases and J gave up 3 bases, with 13 bases separating them. Germline assignment: CDR1 SGHTA and CDR2 FQGNSA. The CDR3 is made up of 14 amino acids. The CDR3 bases that were read are TGTGCCAGCAGCCCGAGGGGGAGGTACACTGAA. It encodes CASSPRGRYTE. The entire CDR3 protein reads CASSPRGRYTEAFF.

This clone has a count of ten or more. The CDR3 end lies 3 residues beyond the end of the read and is filled in from the germline J gene. This rearrangement joins TRBV18 to TRBJ2-3; 7 positions match TRBD1. J was trimmed by 2 bases and V by 6 bases; bases with no gene match: 8. This CDR3 has 15 amino acids. The germline CDR1 and CDR2 sequences are KGHSH and LQKENI. The CDR3 DNA, read in part, is TGTGCCAGCTCGCAACCGGGACAGAACACAGATACG. As protein: CASSQPGQNTDT. The complete CDR3 sequence is CASSQPGQNTDTQYF.

This clone turned up a few times. The sequenced fragment ends 3 residues before the CDR3 boundary, so the rest is inferred from the germline J gene. The V call is TRBV18, the J call TRBJ2-1; a possible D gene is TRBD1 (5 bases). Germline loops: CDR1 KGHSH, CDR2 LQKENI. The CDR3 extends over 14 amino acids. Trimming shortened V by 2 bases and J by 6 bases, and 11 bases separated the two germline ends. CDR3 loop: CASSPFLGANEQFF. The CDR3 DNA, read in part, is TGTGCCAGCTCACCATTTTTAGGGGCCAATGAG.

This clone was seen at least ten times. The missing CDR3 end, 3 residues past where the read stops, is filled in from the germline J gene. The V call is TRBV20-1, the J call TRBJ2-3; TRBD2 matches at 7 bases. The CDR3 sequence is 15 residues long. J gave up 5 bases and V 7 bases, and 15 bases lay outside the gene matches. CDR1 and CDR2 (germline): DFQATT, SNEGSKA (reference sequence). Incomplete CDR3 DNA: TGCAGTGGGGCCAGGACTAGGGTATTGGGAGATACG. It yields the protein CSGARTRVLGDT. The complete CDR3 reads CSGARTRVLGDTQYF.

This clone was observed a few times. The CDR3 end falls 3 residues outside the read, so it is completed with the germline J gene. V gene TRBV18 combines with J gene TRBJ2-2; unclear D gene. Germline loops: CDR1 KGHSH, CDR2 LQKENI. The CDR3 consists of 13 residues. Between the trimmed V and J ends, which lost 3 bases and 4 bases, there was a span of 6 bases. The CDR3 sequence is CASSPQATGELFF. Partial CDR3 DNA: TGTGCCAGCTCACCTCAGGCCACCGGGGAG.

This clone was counted ten times or more. The read stops 3 residues short of the end of the CDR3; the missing end is completed from the germline J gene. The rearrangement links TRBV12-3 or TRBV12-4 to TRBJ1-3; tentative D call: TRBD1 (6 bases). Trimming stripped 3 bases from V and 0 bases from J, with 9 bases between. The CDR3 runs to 15 residues. This CDR3 is CASSLGGPSGNTIYF. Partial CDR3 DNA: TGTGCCAGCAGTTTGGGGGGGCCCTCTGGAAACACC.